Presented here are 5 T cell receptor beta chains from one specimen sequenced in a study of PD-1 and CTLA-4 blockade in melanoma. Libraries were prepared by immunoSEQ multiplex PCR; TCRdb keeps only in-frame clonotypes and omits some of them. The sample has 20,000 to 25,000 clones, about nine tenths seen once. The sequenced sample was CD8+ T cells from peripheral blood, obtained before anti-PD-1 treatment. The origin of the receptors is a human donor with melanoma.

V and J are TRBV30 and TRBJ2-7, with D unclear. V was clipped by 4 bases and J by 0 bases, with 7 bases between them. The length of the CDR3 is 12 residues. Germline V CDR1 and CDR2: GTSNPN, SVGIG (reference sequence). The CDR3: CAWTDTSYEQYF. The CDR3 DNA reads TGTGCCTGGACCGACACCTCCTACGAGCAGTACTTC.

The chain uses TRBV6-2 or TRBV6-3 and TRBJ1-1; weak D call: TRBD1 (5 bases). Germline loops: CDR1 MNHEY, CDR2 SVGEGT. V was pared by 6 bases and J by 1 base, with 9 bases between. This CDR3 is built from 13 residues. CDR3 nucleotide sequence: TGTGCCAGCAGACCTCAGGGGAACACTGAAGCTTTCTTT. This codes for CASRPQGNTEAFF.

This clone came up a few times. The chain employs TRBV28 and TRBJ2-3; D is uncertain. The CDR3 loop spans 14 amino acids. V gave up 4 bases and J gave up 1 base, with 9 bases separating them. CDR1 MDHEN and CDR2 SYDVKM come from the germline V gene. CDR3 loop: CASSSLDGTDTQYF. In DNA, the CDR3 is TGTGCCAGCAGTTCTCTGGACGGCACAGATACGCAGTATTTT. Combining the CDR3 with reference TRBV28 and TRBJ2-3 gives the whole variable domain DVKVTQSSRYLVKRTGEKVFLECVQDMDHENMFWYRQDPGLGLRLIYFSYDVKMKEKGDIPEGYSVSREKKERFSLILESASTNQTSMYLCASSSLDGTDTQYFGPGTRLTVL.

The chain links TRBV9 to TRBJ1-4, with D unresolved. Germline V CDR1 and CDR2: SGDLS, YYNGEE. The CDR3 contains 15 residues. V lost 0 bases and J 5 bases, leaving 11 bases between the germline ends. The CDR3 sequence: CASSVEGTGNEKLFF. CDR3 sequence (DNA): TGTGCCAGCAGCGTAGAAGGCACTGGGAATGAAAAACTGTTTTTT.

The V call is TRBV6-2 or TRBV6-3, the J call TRBJ2-7, with D hard to call. CDR1 and CDR2 (germline): MNHEY, SVGEGT. The length of the CDR3 is 12 residues. Deletions cut 3 bases from V and 4 bases from J, with 7 bases between. The CDR3 DNA follows: TGTGCCAGCAGTTATGGGGTGTACGAGCAGTACTTC. It is translated as CASSYGVYEQYF.